This T cell receptor (beta chain) was identified in a study of response to subunit inactivated influenza vaccine. This clonotype turned up a few times. Its specificity is not known. Findings and caveats of the study: Authors suggested each seasonal flu vaccination may recruit only limited numbers of new T cells.

Unmatched junction bases numbered 9, after V lost 6 bases and J lost 6 bases. Germline V gene sequence: CDR1 SGHTA, CDR2 FQGNSA. The CDR3 loop spans 15 amino acids. TCRdb re-called the RT-PCR reads through MiXCR, storing one row per CDR3 protein. The table has some 800,000 distinct CDR3 sequences, 21% seen once; the top ten hold roughly 10%. This TCR was sampled from a man aged 50-59 years who received an inactivated influenza vaccine. The sequenced sample was PBMCs from blood, obtained around 5 days after vaccination. The rearrangement uses TRBV7-2 and TRBJ2-2; 8 nucleotides line up with TRBD1. The CDR3 region has the DNA TGTGCCAGCAGACGAGGACAGGGAGTGTCCGGGGAGCTGTTTTTT. Its translation is CASRRGQGVSGELFF.